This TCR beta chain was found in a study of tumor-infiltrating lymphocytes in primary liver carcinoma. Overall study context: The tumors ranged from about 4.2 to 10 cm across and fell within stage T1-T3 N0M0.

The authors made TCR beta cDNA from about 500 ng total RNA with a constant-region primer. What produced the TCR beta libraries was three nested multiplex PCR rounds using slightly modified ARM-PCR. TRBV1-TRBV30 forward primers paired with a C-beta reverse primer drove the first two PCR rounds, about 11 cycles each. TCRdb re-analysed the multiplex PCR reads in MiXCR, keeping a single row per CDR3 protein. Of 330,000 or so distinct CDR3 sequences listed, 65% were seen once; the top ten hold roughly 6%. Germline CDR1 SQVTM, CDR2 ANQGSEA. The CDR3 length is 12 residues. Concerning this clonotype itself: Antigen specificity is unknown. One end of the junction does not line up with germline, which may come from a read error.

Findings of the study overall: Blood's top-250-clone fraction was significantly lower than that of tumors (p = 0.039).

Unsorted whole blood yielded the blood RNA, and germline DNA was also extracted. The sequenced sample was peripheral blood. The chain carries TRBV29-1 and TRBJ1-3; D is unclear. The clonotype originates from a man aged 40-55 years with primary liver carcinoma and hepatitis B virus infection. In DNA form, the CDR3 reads TGCTGCGTTGAAGACCTTAGAAACACCATATATTTT. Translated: CCVEDLRNTIYF.